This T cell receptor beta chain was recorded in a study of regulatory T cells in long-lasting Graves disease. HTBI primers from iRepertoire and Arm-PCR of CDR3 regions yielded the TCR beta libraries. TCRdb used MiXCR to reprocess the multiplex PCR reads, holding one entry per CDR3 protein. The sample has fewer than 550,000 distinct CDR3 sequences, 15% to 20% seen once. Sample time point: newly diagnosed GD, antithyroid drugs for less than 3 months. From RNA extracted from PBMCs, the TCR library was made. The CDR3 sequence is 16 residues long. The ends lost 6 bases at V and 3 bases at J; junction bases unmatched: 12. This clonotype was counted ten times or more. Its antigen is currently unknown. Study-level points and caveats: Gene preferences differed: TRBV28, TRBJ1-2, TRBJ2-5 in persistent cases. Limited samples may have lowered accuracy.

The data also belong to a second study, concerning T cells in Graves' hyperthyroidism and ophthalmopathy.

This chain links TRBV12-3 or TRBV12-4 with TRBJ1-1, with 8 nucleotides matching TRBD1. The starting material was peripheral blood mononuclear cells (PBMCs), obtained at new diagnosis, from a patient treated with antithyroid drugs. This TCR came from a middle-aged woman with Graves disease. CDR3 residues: CASRIGTGSDDTEAFF. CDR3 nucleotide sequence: TGTGCCAGCAGAATCGGGACAGGTTCTGATGACACTGAAGCTTTCTTT.